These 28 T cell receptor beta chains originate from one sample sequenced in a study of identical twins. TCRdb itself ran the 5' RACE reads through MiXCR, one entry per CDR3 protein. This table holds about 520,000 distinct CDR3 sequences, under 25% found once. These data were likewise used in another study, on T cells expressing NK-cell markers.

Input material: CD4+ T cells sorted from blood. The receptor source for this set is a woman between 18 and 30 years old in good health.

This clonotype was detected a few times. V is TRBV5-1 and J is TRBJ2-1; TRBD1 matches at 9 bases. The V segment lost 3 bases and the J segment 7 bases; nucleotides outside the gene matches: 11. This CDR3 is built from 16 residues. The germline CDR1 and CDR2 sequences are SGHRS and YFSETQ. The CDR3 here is CASSWGDRGFENEQFF. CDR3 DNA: TGCGCCAGCAGCTGGGGCGACAGGGGGTTTGAAAATGAGCAGTTCTTC. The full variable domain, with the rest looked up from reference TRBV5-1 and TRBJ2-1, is KAGVTQTPRYLIKTRGQQVTLSCSPISGHRSVSWYQQTPGQGLQFLFEYFSETQRNKGNFPGRFSGRQFSNSRSEMNVSTLELGDSALYLCASSWGDRGFENEQFFGPGTRLTVL.

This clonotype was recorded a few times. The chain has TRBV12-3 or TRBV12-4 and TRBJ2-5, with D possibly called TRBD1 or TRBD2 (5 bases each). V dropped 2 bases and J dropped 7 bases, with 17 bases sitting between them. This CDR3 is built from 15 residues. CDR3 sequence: CASSLWERLGGTQYF. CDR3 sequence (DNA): TGTGCCAGCAGTTTATGGGAGCGCCTTGGGGGGACCCAGTACTTC.

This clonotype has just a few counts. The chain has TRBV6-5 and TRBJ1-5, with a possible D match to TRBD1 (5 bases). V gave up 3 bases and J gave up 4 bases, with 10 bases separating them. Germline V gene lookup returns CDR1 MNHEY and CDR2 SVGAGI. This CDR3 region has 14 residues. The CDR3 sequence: CASSYTGGNQPQHF. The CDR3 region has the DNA TGTGCCAGCAGTTATACCGGGGGTAATCAGCCCCAGCATTTT.

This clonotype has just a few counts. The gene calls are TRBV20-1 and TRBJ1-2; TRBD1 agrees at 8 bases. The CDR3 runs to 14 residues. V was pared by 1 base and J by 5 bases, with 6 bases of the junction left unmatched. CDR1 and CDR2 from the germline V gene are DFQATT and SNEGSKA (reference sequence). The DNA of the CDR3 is TGCAGTGCTAGAGTACAGACAGGGGCGTATGGCTACACCTTC. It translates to CSARVQTGAYGYTF.

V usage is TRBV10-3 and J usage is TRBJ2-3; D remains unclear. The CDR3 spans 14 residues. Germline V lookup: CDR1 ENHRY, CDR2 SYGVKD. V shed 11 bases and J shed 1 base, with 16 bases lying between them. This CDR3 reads CAYGGRGRTDTQYF. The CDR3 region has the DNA TGTGCCTACGGCGGTCGCGGACGCACAGATACGCAGTATTTT.

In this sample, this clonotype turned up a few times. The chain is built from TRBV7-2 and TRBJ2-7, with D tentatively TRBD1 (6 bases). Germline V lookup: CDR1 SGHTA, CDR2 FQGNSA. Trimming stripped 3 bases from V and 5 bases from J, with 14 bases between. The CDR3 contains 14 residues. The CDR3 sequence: CASSFMNRDHEQYF. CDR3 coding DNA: TGTGCCAGCAGCTTTATGAACAGGGACCACGAGCAGTACTTC. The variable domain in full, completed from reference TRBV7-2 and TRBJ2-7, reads GAGVSQSPSNKVTEKGKDVELRCDPISGHTALYWYRQSLGQGLEFLIYFQGNSAPDKSGLPSDRFSAERTGGSVSTLTIQRTQQEDSAVYLCASSFMNRDHEQYFGPGTRLTVT.

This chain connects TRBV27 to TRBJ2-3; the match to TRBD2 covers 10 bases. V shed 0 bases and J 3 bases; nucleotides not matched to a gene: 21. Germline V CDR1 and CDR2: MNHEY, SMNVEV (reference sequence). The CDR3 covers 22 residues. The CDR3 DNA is TGTGCCAGCAGTTTATCCTTCCTAGACTGGAATGGAGCGGGAGGGAATACAGATACGCAGTATTTT. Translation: CASSLSFLDWNGAGGNTDTQYF.

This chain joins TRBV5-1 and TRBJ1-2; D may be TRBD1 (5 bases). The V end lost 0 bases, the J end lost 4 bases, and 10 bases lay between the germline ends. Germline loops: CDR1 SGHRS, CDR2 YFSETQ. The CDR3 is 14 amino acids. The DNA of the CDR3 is TGCGCCAGCAGCTTGGATTCAGGGACCTATGGCTACACCTTC. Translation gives CASSLDSGTYGYTF.

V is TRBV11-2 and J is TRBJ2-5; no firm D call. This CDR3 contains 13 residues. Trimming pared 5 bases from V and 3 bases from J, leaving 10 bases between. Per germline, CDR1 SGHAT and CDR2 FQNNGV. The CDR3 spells CASSIRAEETQYF. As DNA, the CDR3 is TGTGCCAGCAGCATCCGGGCCGAAGAGACCCAGTACTTC. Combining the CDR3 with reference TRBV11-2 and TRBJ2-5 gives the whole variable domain EAGVAQSPRYKIIEKRQSVAFWCNPISGHATLYWYQQILGQGPKLLIQFQNNGVVDDSQLPKDRFSAERLKGVDSTLKIQPAKLEDSAVYLCASSIRAEETQYFGPGTRLLVL.

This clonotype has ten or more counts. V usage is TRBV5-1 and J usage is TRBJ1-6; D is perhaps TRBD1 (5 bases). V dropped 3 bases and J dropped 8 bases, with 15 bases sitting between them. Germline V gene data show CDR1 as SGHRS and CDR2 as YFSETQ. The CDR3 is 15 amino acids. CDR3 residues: CASSSAGTGDSPLHF. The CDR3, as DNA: TGCGCCAGCAGCTCGGCCGGGACCGGAGATTCACCCCTCCACTTT.

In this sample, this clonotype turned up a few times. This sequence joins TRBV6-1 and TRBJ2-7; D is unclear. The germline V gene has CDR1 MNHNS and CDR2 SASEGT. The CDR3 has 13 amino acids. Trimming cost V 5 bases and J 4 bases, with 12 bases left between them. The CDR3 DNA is TGTGCCAGCAGTCCACCTCCTAGGTACGAGCAGTACTTC. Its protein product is CASSPPPRYEQYF.

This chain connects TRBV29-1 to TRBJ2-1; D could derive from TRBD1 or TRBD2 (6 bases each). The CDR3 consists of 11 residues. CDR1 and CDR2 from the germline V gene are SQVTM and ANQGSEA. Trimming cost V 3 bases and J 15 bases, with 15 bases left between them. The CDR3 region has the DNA TGCAGCGTTGATAGGGGGGCAGCGGGGTTCTTC. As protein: CSVDRGAAGFF.

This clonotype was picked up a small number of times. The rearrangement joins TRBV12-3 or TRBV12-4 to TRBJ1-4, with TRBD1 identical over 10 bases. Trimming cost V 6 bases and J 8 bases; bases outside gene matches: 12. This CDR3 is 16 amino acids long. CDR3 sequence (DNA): TGTGCCAGCAGCTCCGGGACAGGGGCCCGCGGCGAAAAACTGTTTTTT. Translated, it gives CASSSGTGARGEKLFF.

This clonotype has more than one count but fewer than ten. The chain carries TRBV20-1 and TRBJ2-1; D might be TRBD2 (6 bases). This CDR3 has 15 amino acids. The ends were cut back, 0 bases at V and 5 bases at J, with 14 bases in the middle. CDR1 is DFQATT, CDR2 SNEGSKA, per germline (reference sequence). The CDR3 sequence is CSAREAGSPNNEQFF. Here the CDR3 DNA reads TGCAGTGCTAGAGAGGCGGGGTCCCCAAACAATGAGCAGTTCTTC.

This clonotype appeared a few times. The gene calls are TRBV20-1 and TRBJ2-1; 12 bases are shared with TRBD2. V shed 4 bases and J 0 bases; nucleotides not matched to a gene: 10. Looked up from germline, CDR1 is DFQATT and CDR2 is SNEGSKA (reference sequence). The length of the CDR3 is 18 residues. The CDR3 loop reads CSAKDLAGGRSSYNEQFF. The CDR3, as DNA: TGCAGTGCTAAGGATCTAGCGGGGGGGCGCAGCTCCTACAATGAGCAGTTCTTC.

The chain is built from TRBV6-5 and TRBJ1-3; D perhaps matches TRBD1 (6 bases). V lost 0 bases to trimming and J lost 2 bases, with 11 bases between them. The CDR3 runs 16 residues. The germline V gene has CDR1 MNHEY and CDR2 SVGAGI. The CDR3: CASSYSDRLAGNTIYF. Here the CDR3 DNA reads TGTGCCAGCAGTTACTCGGACAGACTTGCTGGAAACACCATATATTTT.

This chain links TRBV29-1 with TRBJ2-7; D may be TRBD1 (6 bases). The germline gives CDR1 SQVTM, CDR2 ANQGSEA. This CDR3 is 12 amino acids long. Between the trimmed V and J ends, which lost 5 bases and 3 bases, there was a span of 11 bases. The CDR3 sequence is CSVKDSVYEQYF. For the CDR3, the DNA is TGCAGCGTTAAGGACAGCGTCTACGAGCAGTACTTC.

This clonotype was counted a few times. The CDR3 DNA is TGTGCCAGCAGGGGTCCGGGACAGGGGGCCGGGGAGCAGTACTTC. Amino acid sequence: CASRGPGQGAGEQYF. The chain has TRBV28 and TRBJ2-7; 12 bases agree with TRBD1. Germline V gene lookup returns CDR1 MDHEN and CDR2 SYDVKM. This CDR3 comprises 15 residues. The V and J ends lost 6 bases and 7 bases, in that order; junction bases with no gene match: 10.

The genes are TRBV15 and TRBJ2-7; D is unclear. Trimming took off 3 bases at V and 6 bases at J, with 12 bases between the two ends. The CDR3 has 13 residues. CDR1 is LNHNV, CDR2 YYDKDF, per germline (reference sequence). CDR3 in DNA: TGTGCCACCAGCAGGGTTGGATCGGGCGAGCAGTACTTC. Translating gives CATSRVGSGEQYF.

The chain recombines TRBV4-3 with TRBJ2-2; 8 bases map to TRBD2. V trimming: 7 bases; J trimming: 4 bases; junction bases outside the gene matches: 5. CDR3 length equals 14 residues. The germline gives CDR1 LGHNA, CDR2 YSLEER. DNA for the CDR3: TGCGCCAGCACAAGCGGGAGTCGCACCGGGGAGCTGTTTTTT. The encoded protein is CASTSGSRTGELFF.

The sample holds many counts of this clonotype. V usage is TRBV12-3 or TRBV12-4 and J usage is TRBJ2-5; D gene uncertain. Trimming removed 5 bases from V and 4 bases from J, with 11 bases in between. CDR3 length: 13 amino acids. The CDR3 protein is CASSLIGLETQYF. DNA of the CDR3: TGTGCCAGCAGTCTCATTGGCTTAGAGACCCAGTACTTC.

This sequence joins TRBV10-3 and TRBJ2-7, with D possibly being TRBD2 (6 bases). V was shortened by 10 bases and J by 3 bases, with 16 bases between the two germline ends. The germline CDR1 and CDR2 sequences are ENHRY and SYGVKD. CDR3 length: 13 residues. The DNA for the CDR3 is TGTGCCACACTGCCGGGACTCCACTACGAGCAGTACTTC. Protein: CATLPGLHYEQYF.

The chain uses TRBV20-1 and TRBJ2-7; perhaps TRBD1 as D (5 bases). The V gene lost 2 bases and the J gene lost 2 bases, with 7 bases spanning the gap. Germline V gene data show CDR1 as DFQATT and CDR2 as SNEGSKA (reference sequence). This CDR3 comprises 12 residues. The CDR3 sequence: CSARQTAYEQYF. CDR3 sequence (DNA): TGCAGTGCTAGACAGACAGCCTACGAGCAGTACTTC.

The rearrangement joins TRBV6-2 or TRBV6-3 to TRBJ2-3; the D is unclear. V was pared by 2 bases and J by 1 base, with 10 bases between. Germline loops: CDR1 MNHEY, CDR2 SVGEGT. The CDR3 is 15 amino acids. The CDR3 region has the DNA TGTGCCAGCAGTTACGCGACAACTGGCACAGATACGCAGTATTTT. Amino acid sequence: CASSYATTGTDTQYF.

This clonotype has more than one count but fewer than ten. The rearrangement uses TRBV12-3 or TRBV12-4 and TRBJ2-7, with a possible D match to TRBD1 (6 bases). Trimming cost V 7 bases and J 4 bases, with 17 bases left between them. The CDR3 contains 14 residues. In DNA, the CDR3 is TGTGCCAGCATGGGGGCCCTTCGCCGTTACGAGCAGTACTTC. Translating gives CASMGALRRYEQYF.

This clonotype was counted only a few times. The CDR3 nucleotides are TGCAGTGCTAGCCAAAGCGGGAGTGGATCCTACAATGAGCAGTTCTTC. Translated, it gives CSASQSGSGSYNEQFF. V is TRBV20-1 and J is TRBJ2-1; TRBD2 matches at 8 bases. V was pared by 3 bases and J by 1 base, with 8 bases of the junction left unmatched. The germline V gene encodes CDR1 DFQATT and CDR2 SNEGSKA (reference sequence). The CDR3 has 16 residues.

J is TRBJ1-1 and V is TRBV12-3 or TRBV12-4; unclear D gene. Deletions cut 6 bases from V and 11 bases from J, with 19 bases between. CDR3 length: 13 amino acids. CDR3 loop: CASSPGPWVGAFF. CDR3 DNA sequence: TGTGCCAGCAGCCCAGGACCCTGGGTAGGTGCTTTCTTT.

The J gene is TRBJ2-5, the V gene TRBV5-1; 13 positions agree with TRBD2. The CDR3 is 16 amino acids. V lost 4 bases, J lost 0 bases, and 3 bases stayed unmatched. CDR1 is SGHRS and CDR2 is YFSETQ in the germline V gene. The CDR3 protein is CASSRGLAGDQETQYF. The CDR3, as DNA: TGCGCCAGCAGCAGAGGACTAGCGGGGGACCAAGAGACCCAGTACTTC.